Shown below are 12 T cell receptor beta chains from a single sample sequenced in a study of blood T cell repertoires in COVID-19. Assay used: immunoSEQ multiplex PCR; TCRdb lists only in-frame clones, some missing. The sample holds over 140,000 clones, 65% to 85% seen once. The source material was peripheral blood. These receptors were collected from a woman aged 55-70 years with acute or convalescent COVID-19.

The count of this clone is one. The genes are TRBV27 and TRBJ2-5; TRBD2 is a possible D gene (6 bases). V was cut by 1 base and J by 4 bases, with 13 bases left in between. Germline V CDR1 and CDR2: MNHEY, SMNVEV (reference sequence). There are 15 residues in the CDR3. The CDR3 nucleotides read TGTGCCAGCAGTTTATTCGGCGGGGTTACAGAGACCCAGTACTTC. It specifies CASSLFGGVTETQYF.

This clone was recorded only once. This chain uses TRBV5-1 with TRBJ2-3; no definite D call. The CDR3 covers 15 residues. With 2 bases removed from V and 0 bases from J, the gap between germline ends came to 10 bases. Germline V CDR1 and CDR2: SGHRS, YFSETQ. The CDR3 DNA reads as TGCGCCAGCAGCTTATCGAGTGGTAGCACAGATACGCAGTATTTT. This gives the protein CASSLSSGSTDTQYF.

The chain employs TRBV2 and TRBJ1-2; D not resolved. Germline CDR1 reads SNHLY; CDR2 reads FYNNEI. The CDR3 has 10 amino acids. The ends were cut back, 3 bases at V and 12 bases at J, with 8 bases in the middle. The CDR3 is CASSDGGHTF. CDR3 coding DNA: TGTGCCAGCAGTGACGGTGGGCACACCTTC.

This chain uses TRBV12-3 or TRBV12-4 with TRBJ2-1; the D is unclear. The CDR3 runs 11 residues. Trimming removed 3 bases at V and 7 bases at J, with 4 bases between. The CDR3 loop is CASSFPNEQFF. The CDR3 DNA sequence: TGTGCCAGCAGTTTCCCAAATGAGCAGTTCTTC.

V usage is TRBV28 and J usage is TRBJ1-2; possible D gene TRBD1, 5 bases. Germline V gene sequence: CDR1 MDHEN, CDR2 SYDVKM. The V end was cut by 2 bases, the J end by 5 bases, with 12 bases between. This CDR3 has 14 amino acids. CDR3 sequence reads: CASSLLRDFYGYTF. The CDR3 DNA follows: TGTGCCAGCAGTTTACTCAGGGATTTTTATGGCTACACCTTC.

The chain links TRBV9 to TRBJ2-7; 8 bases line up with TRBD2. The V and J ends lost 4 bases and 7 bases, in that order; junction bases with no gene match: 7. The CDR3 is 13 residues long. Germline V gene data show CDR1 as SGDLS and CDR2 as YYNGEE. The CDR3 nucleotides are TGTGCCAGCAGCCGGGAGGGCCTAGGGGAGCAGTACTTC. Residues: CASSREGLGEQYF.

The chain couples TRBV29-1 to TRBJ2-7; tentatively, D is TRBD2 (6 bases). The CDR3 is made up of 13 amino acids. The germline V gene encodes CDR1 SQVTM and CDR2 ANQGSEA. Deletions cut 6 bases from V and 7 bases from J, with 19 bases between. The CDR3 DNA reads as TGCAGCGTCACGGGCGGCGCGGGGAGGGAGCAGTACTTC. It is translated as CSVTGGAGREQYF.

V and J are TRBV6-6 and TRBJ1-3; 10 bases map to TRBD1. The CDR3 consists of 15 residues. Germline CDR1 and CDR2: MNHNY and SVGAGI (reference sequence). The trim removed 4 bases at V and 4 bases at J, leaving 4 bases unmatched. The DNA of the CDR3 is TGTGCCAGCAGTTCTCCGGGACAGGGGGGAAACACCATATATTTT. As protein: CASSSPGQGGNTIYF.

The V call is TRBV4-3, the J call TRBJ2-7; TRBD2 matches 7 bases. This CDR3 spans 16 amino acids. V shed 0 bases and J 7 bases; nucleotides not matched to a gene: 12. Per the germline V gene, CDR1 is LGHNA and CDR2 is YSLEER. In nucleotides, the CDR3 is TGCGCCAGCAGCCAAGATCTAGGGAGCGGGAATTGGGAGCAGTACTTC. Translated: CASSQDLGSGNWEQYF.

The chain has TRBV15 and TRBJ2-7; no definite D call. Trimming removed 0 bases from V and 7 bases from J, with 10 bases in between. The CDR3 spans 13 residues. Germline-derived CDR1 and CDR2 are LNHNV and YYDKDF (reference sequence). CDR3 sequence: CATSRESYLEQYF. In DNA form, the CDR3 reads TGTGCCACCAGCAGAGAGAGCTATTTAGAGCAGTACTTC.

The chain recombines TRBV28 with TRBJ1-1; D is uncertain. The germline V gene has CDR1 MDHEN and CDR2 SYDVKM. Trimming shortened V by 5 bases and J by 6 bases, and 10 bases separated the two germline ends. The CDR3 is 12 amino acids. The CDR3 nucleotides read TGTGCCAGCAGTCTTTACTATTCTGAAGCTTTCTTT. Its protein is CASSLYYSEAFF.

The gene calls are TRBV13 and TRBJ2-7; 16 bases line up with TRBD2. Germline loops: CDR1 PRHDT, CDR2 FYEKMQ (reference sequence). J was trimmed by 9 bases and V by 6 bases; bases with no gene match: 5. CDR3 length: 14 amino acids. CDR3 protein: CASRPGLAGGRQYF. The DNA for the CDR3 is TGTGCCAGCAGACCGGGACTAGCGGGAGGGAGGCAGTACTTC.